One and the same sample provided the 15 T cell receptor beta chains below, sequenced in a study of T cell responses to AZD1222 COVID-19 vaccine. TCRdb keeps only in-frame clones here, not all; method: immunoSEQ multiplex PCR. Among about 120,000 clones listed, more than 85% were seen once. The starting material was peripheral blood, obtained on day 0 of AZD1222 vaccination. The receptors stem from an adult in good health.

The CDR3 is CASSSGRGSTYNEQFF. The CDR3 nucleotides read TGTGCCAGCAGTTCCGGCAGGGGTTCAACCTACAATGAGCAGTTCTTC. The chain couples TRBV6-5 to TRBJ2-1, with D possibly TRBD1 on 6 matching bases. CDR3 length equals 16 residues. The germline V gene encodes CDR1 MNHEY and CDR2 SVGAGI. Trimming removed 4 bases at V and 2 bases at J, with 15 bases between.

Written as DNA, the CDR3 is TGTGCCAGCAGCCAGGGCTCCGGCGGGGGGGCCAGAGATGAGCAGTTCTTC. This codes for CASSQGSGGGARDEQFF. V is TRBV3-1 (or the pseudogene TRBV3-2) and J is TRBJ2-1, with 9 bases lining up with TRBD2. The V segment lost 3 bases and the J segment 8 bases; nucleotides outside the gene matches: 14. This CDR3 is built from 17 residues. The germline V gene encodes CDR1 LGHDT and CDR2 YNNKEL (reference sequence).

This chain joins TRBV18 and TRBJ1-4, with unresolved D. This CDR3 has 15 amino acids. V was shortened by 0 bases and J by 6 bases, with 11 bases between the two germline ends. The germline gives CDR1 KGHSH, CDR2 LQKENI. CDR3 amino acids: CASSPPGWADEKLFF. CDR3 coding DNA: TGTGCCAGCTCACCACCGGGGTGGGCGGATGAAAAACTGTTTTTT.

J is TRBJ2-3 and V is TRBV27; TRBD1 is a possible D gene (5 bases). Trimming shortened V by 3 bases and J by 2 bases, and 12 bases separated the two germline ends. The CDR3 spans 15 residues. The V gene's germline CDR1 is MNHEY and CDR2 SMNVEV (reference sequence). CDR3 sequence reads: CASSFGWGSTDTQYF. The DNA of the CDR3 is TGTGCCAGCAGTTTTGGGTGGGGCTCCACAGATACGCAGTATTTT.

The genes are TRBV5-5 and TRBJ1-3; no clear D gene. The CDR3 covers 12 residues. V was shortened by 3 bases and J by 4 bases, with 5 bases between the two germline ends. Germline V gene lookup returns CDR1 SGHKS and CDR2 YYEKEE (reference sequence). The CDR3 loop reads CASSSGGNTIYF. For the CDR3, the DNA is TGTGCCAGCAGCTCGGGGGGAAACACCATATATTTT.

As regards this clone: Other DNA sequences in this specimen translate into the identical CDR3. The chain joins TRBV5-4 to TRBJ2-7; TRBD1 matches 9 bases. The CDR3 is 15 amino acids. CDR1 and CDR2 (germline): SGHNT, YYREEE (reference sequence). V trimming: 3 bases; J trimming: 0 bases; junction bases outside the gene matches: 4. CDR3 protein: CASSSPGQGSYEQYF. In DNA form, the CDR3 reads TGTGCCAGCAGCTCCCCGGGACAGGGCTCCTACGAGCAGTACTTC.

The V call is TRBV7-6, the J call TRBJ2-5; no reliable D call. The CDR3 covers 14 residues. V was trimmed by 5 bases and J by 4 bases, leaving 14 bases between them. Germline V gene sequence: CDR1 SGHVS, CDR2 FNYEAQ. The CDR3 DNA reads TGTGCCAGCAGCGCATGGGTTTATGGAGAGACCCAGTACTTC. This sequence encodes CASSAWVYGETQYF. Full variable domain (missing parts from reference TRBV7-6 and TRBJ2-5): GAGVSQSPRYKVTKRGQDVALRCDPISGHVSLYWYRQALGQGPEFLTYFNYEAQQDKSGLPNDRFSAERPEGSISTLTIQRTEQRDSAMYRCASSAWVYGETQYFGPGTRLLVL.

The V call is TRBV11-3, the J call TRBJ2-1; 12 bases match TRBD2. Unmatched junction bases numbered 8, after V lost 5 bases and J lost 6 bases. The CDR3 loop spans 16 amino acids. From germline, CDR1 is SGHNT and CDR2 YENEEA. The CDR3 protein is CASSPYLAGGPNEQFF. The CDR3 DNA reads TGTGCCAGCAGCCCCTACCTAGCGGGGGGGCCCAATGAGCAGTTCTTC.

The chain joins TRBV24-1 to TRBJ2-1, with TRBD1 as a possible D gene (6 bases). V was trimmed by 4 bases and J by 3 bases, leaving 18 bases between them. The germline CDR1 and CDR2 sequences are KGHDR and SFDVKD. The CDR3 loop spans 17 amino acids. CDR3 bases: TGTGCCACCAGTGAGACGACCGGGACACTTATCTACAATGAGCAGTTCTTC. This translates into CATSETTGTLIYNEQFF.

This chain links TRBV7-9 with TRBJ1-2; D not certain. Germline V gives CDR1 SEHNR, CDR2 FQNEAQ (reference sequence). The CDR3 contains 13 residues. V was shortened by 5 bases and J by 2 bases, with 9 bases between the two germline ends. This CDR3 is CASSRDANYGYTF. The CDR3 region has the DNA TGTGCCAGCAGCAGGGATGCAAACTATGGCTACACCTTC.

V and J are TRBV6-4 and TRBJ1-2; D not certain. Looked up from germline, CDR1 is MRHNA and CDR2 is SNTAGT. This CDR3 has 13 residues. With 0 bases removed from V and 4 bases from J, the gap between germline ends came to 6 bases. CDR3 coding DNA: TGTGCCAGCAGTGACTCAGGATCCTATGGCTACACCTTC. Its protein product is CASSDSGSYGYTF.

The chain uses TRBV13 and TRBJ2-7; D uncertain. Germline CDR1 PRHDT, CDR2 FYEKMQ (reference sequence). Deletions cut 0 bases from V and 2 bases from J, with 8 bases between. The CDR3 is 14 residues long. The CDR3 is CASSLGQQPYEQYF. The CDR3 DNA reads TGTGCCAGCAGCTTAGGCCAACAGCCCTACGAGCAGTACTTC. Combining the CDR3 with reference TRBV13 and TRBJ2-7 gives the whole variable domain AAGVIQSPRHLIKEKRETATLKCYPIPRHDTVYWYQQGPGQDPQFLISFYEKMQSDKGSIPDRFSAQQFSDYHSELNMSSLELGDSALYFCASSLGQQPYEQYFGPGTRLTVT.

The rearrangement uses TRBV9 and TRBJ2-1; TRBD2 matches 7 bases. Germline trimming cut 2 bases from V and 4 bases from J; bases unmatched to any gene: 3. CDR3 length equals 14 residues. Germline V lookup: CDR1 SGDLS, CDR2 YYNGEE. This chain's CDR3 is CASSVERGYNEQFF. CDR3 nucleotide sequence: TGTGCCAGCAGCGTGGAGCGGGGATACAATGAGCAGTTCTTC.

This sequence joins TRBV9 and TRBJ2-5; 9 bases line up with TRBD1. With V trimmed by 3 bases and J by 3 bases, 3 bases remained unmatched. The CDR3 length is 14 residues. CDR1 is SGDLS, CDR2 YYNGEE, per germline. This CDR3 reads CASSARDREETQYF. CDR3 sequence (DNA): TGTGCCAGCAGCGCCCGGGACAGGGAAGAGACCCAGTACTTC.

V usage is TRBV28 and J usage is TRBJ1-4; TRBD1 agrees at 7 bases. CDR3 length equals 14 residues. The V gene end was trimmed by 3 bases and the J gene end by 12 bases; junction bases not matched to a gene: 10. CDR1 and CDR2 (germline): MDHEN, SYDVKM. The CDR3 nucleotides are TGTGCCAGCAGTTTGCCCACTGACAGGGCCGAACTGTTTTTT. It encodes CASSLPTDRAELFF.